The rows below give T cell receptor beta chains drawn from one sample of a study of early T cells in non-severe SARS-CoV-2 infection. TCRdb reprocessed the 5' RACE reads with MiXCR, giving one entry per CDR3 protein. The repertoire consists of roughly 80,000 distinct CDR3 sequences, with more than 7.5% occurring once and the leading ten covering approximately 4.8%. Specimen: whole blood. All receptors come from an adult who was a healthcare worker with PCR-confirmed SARS-CoV-2 infection or an uninfected control (not recorded which). The CDR3 runs from the conserved cysteine through the conserved F or W. D genes are given only for firm matches. Some rows mark clone size as missing; the rest say once, few, many or name a class of expanded clone.

j_call v_call d_call clone_size cdr3_aa cdr3_nt
TRBJ2-1 TRBV9 - few CASSVTSSYNEQFF TGTGCCAGCAGCGTCACCAGCTCCTACAATGAGCAGTTCTTC
TRBJ2-2 TRBV5-1 - many CASRDGSNTGELFF TGCGCCAGCCGGGACGGGTCGAACACCGGGGAGCTGTTTTTT
TRBJ1-1 TRBV3-1 TRBD1 many CASSLLQGGVAFF TGTGCCAGCAGCCTTTTACAGGGGGGGGTAGCTTTCTTT
TRBJ2-1 TRBV2 TRBD2 few CASRTSVPSYNEQFF TGTGCCAGCAGGACTAGCGTTCCCTCTTACAATGAGCAGTTCTTC
TRBJ1-5 TRBV30 - many CAWAGGENQPQHF TGTGCCTGGGCTGGAGGGGAAAATCAGCCCCAGCATTTT
TRBJ1-5 TRBV10-1 TRBD1 many CASSPTPPTGTASNQPQHF TGCGCCAGCAGCCCTACTCCCCCGACAGGGACGGCTTCAAATCAGCCCCAGCATTTT
TRBJ2-5 TRBV5-1 TRBD2 - CASSGGLAGLQETQYF TGCGCCAGCAGCGGCGGTCTAGCGGGGCTCCAAGAGACCCAGTACTTC
TRBJ2-7 TRBV5-1 - - CASSPAEPVIEQYF TGCGCCAGCAGCCCTGCGGAACCGGTGATCGAGCAGTACTTC
TRBJ2-7 TRBV29-1 - - CSVAGVYEQYF TGCAGCGTTGCAGGGGTTTACGAGCAGTACTTC
TRBJ2-7 TRBV2 - - CASRAGLGSYEQYF TGTGCCAGCAGGGCAGGCCTTGGCTCCTACGAGCAGTACTTC
TRBJ1-6 TRBV14 - many CASSQDPPGFSPLHF TGTGCCAGCAGCCAAGATCCCCCAGGGTTTTCACCCCTCCACTTT
TRBJ2-7 TRBV4-2 - - CASSQELSDSYEQYF TGTGCCAGCAGCCAAGAATTGTCTGACTCCTACGAGCAGTACTTC
TRBJ1-4 TRBV20-1 TRBD1 many CSARVGTGGEKLFF TGCAGTGCTAGAGTTGGGACAGGCGGTGAAAAACTGTTTTTT
TRBJ2-4 TRBV5-1 - many CASSLGPAKNIQYF TGCGCCAGCAGCTTGGGTCCAGCCAAAAACATTCAGTACTTC
TRBJ2-3 TRBV6-5 - many CASASSLTDTQYF TGTGCCAGCGCGTCTAGCCTCACAGATACGCAGTATTTT
TRBJ2-1 TRBV29-1 TRBD2 many CSVEDQAGRGFF TGCAGCGTTGAAGATCAAGCTGGGAGGGGGTTCTTC
TRBJ2-1 TRBV28 - many CASTIRDRRNEQFF TGTGCCAGCACAATCCGGGACCGGAGGAATGAGCAGTTCTTC
TRBJ2-7 TRBV14 - few CASSHGGLSYEQYF TGTGCCAGCAGCCACGGCGGACTCTCCTACGAGCAGTACTTC
TRBJ2-7 TRBV5-4 - few CASSSLPRSSYEQYF TGTGCCAGCAGTTCTCTACCGAGGAGCTCCTACGAGCAGTACTTC
TRBJ2-7 TRBV28 TRBD1 many CASSRGGGYEQYF TGTGCCAGCAGCCGAGGGGGCGGGTACGAGCAGTACTTC
TRBJ2-1 TRBV4-1 TRBD2 many CASSSGAVISYNEQFF TGCGCCAGCAGCAGCGGGGCCGTAATCTCCTACAATGAGCAGTTCTTC
TRBJ2-7 TRBV28 TRBD2 few CASALADYEQYF TGTGCCAGCGCTCTAGCGGACTACGAGCAGTACTTC
TRBJ2-1 TRBV5-1 - - CASSTGRGDAEQFF TGCGCCAGCAGCACTGGACGGGGTGATGCTGAGCAGTTCTTC
TRBJ2-5 TRBV7-3 - few CASSRAMSETQYF TGTGCCAGCAGTAGAGCGATGTCCGAGACCCAGTACTTC
TRBJ2-1 TRBV7-2 - few CASSFGYSYNEQFF TGTGCCAGCAGCTTTGGGTATTCCTACAATGAGCAGTTCTTC
TRBJ2-4 TRBV10-3 TRBD1 many CAIRGQGNENIQYF TGTGCCATCAGGGGACAGGGGAACGAAAACATTCAGTACTTC
TRBJ2-3 TRBV7-3 - many CASSLLGSDTQYF TGTGCCAGCAGCTTATTGGGTTCGGATACGCAGTATTTT
TRBJ1-1 TRBV2 - few CASRAYRRNTEAFF TGTGCCAGCAGGGCTTACAGGAGGAACACTGAAGCTTTCTTT